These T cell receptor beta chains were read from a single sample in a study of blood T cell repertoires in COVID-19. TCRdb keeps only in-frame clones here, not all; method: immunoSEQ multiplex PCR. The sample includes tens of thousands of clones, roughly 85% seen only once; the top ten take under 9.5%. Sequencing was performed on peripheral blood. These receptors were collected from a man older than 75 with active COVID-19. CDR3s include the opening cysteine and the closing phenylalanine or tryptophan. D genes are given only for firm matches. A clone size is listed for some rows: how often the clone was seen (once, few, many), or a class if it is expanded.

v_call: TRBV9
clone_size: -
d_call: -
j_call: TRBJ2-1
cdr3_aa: CASSVGPSSYNEQFF
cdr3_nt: TGTGCCAGCAGCGTAGGTCCGAGCTCCTACAATGAGCAGTTCTTC

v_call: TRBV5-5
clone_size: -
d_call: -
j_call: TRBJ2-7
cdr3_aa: CASSRDSGSLYEQYF
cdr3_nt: TGTGCCAGCAGTAGGGACTCAGGGTCCCTCTACGAGCAGTACTTC

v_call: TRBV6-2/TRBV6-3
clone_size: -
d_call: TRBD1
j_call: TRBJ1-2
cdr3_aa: CASSWTGQDGYTF
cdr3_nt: TGTGCCAGCAGTTGGACGGGACAGGATGGCTACACCTTC

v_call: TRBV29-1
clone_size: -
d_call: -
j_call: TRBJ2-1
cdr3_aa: CSASSANEQFF
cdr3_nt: TGCAGCGCTTCTAGTGCCAATGAGCAGTTCTTC

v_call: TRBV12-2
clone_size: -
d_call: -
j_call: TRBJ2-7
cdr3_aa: CASRLAYGYSYEQYF
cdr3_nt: TGTGCAAGTCGCTTAGCGTACGGGTACTCCTACGAGCAGTACTTC

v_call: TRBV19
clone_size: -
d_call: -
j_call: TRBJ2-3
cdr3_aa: CASSTNPSQGSITDTQYF
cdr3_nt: TGTGCCAGTAGTACGAACCCCTCACAGGGTTCTATTACAGATACGCAGTATTTT

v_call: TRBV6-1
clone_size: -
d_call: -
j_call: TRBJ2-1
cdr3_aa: CASSEDGGGLLNEQFF
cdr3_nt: TGTGCCAGCAGTGAAGATGGGGGGGGCTTGTTAAATGAGCAGTTCTTC

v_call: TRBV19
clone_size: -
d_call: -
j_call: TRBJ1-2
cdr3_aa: CASRARGGENYGYTF
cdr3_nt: TGTGCCAGTAGGGCCCGGGGGGGCGAGAACTATGGCTACACCTTC

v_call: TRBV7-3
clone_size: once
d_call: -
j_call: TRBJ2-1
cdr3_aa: CASSLNPPGAYNEQFF
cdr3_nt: TGTGCCAGCAGCTTAAATCCGCCAGGGGCGTACAATGAGCAGTTCTTC

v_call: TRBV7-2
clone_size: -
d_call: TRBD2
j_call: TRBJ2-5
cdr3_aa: CASRSPGSGIQETQYF
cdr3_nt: TGTGCCAGCAGATCCCCGGGTAGCGGGATCCAAGAGACCCAGTACTTC

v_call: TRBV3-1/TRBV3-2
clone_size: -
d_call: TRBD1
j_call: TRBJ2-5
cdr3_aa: CASSLRGQGKETQYF
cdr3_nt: TGTGCCAGCAGCCTCCGAGGACAGGGAAAAGAGACCCAGTACTTC

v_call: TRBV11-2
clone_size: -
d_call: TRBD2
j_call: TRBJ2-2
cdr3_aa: CASSPRTSNAGELFF
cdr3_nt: TGTGCCAGCAGCCCTCGGACTAGCAACGCCGGGGAGCTGTTTTTT

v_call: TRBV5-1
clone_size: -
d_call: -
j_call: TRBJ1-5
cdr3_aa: CASSEGTQGHQPQHF
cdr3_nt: TGCGCCAGCAGCGAGGGCACTCAGGGGCATCAGCCCCAGCATTTT

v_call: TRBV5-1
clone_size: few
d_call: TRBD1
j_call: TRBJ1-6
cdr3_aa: CASTPGQANSPLHF
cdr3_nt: TGCGCCAGCACGCCGGGACAGGCAAATTCACCCCTCCACTTT

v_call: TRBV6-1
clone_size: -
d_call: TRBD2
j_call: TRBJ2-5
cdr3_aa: CASSGHSGGKQETQYF
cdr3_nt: TGTGCCAGCAGTGGTCATAGCGGGGGAAAACAAGAGACCCAGTACTTC

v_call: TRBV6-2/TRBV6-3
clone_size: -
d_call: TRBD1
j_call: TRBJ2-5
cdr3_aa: CASSQGANRGRRETQYF
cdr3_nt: TGTGCCAGCAGCCAAGGAGCAAACAGGGGGCGCAGGGAGACCCAGTACTTC

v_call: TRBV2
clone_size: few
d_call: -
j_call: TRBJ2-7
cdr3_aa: CASSSDLSYEQYF
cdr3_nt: TGTGCCAGCAGTAGCGACCTCTCCTACGAGCAGTACTTC

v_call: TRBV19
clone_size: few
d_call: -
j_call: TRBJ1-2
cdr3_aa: CASTFGPSYGYTF
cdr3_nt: TGTGCCAGTACCTTCGGTCCCTCGTATGGCTACACCTTC

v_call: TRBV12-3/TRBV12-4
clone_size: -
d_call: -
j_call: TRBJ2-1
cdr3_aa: CASKESSVDEQFF
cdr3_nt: TGTGCCAGCAAGGAGTCTTCGGTGGATGAGCAGTTCTTC

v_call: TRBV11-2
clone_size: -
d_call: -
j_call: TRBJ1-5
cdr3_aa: CASSFSGDQPQHF
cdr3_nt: TGTGCCAGCAGCTTTAGCGGGGATCAGCCCCAGCATTTT

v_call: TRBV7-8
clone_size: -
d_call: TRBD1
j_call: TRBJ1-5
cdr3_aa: CASSLRAGDRNQPQHF
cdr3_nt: TGTGCCAGCAGCTTAAGGGCGGGGGACAGGAATCAGCCCCAGCATTTT

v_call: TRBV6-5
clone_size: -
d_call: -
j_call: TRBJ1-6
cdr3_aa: CASSYRQGNSPLHF
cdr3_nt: TGTGCCAGCAGTTATCGCCAGGGTAATTCACCCCTCCACTTT

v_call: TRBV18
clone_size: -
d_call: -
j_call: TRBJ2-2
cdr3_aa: CASSRQAYTGELFF
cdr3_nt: TGTGCCAGCTCCCGGCAGGCTTACACCGGGGAGCTGTTTTTT

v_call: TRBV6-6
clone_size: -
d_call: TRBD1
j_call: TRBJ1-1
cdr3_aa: CASSPGGIRQGRWAFFF
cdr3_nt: TGTGCCAGCAGTCCGGGTGGTATTAGACAGGGGAGATGGGCTTTTTTCTTT

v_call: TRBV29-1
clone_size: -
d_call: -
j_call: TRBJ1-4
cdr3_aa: CSVHRGLDEKLFF
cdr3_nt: TGCAGCGTTCATCGGGGACTGGATGAAAAACTGTTTTTT